Listed below are T cell receptor beta chains from one sample, sequenced in a study of T cells in localized non-small cell lung cancer. Libraries were prepared by immunoSEQ multiplex PCR; TCRdb keeps only in-frame clonotypes and omits some of them. The table has some 140,000 clones, roughly nine tenths seen once. The sample consisted of peripheral blood, taken before any cancer treatment. Every receptor here comes from a female donor over 55 with stage I lung adenocarcinoma. The CDR3 runs from the conserved cysteine through the conserved F or W. The D gene is left open where the match is weak. Clone size, where shown, is once, few, many, or a class for clones that have expanded.

CDR3	DNA	V	D	size	J
CASSLESGAKNIQYF	TGTGCCAGCAGCTTGGAGTCGGGGGCCAAAAACATTCAGTACTTC	TRBV5-4	-	few	TRBJ2-4
CASSLDISYYNEQFF	TGTGCCAGCAGCCTGGATATCTCCTACTACAATGAGCAGTTCTTC	TRBV5-4	-	few	TRBJ2-1
CAWGRATYEQYF	TGTGCCTGGGGCCGGGCCACCTACGAGCAGTACTTC	TRBV30	-	-	TRBJ2-7
CASSFNPGQGENYGYTF	TGTGCCAGCAGCTTTAACCCGGGACAGGGAGAAAACTATGGCTACACCTTC	TRBV7-9	TRBD1	-	TRBJ1-2
CASSREETQYF	TGTGCCAGCAGTCGGGAAGAGACCCAGTACTTC	TRBV2	-	-	TRBJ2-5
CASSIVSGPSNQPQHF	TGTGCCAGTAGTATTGTCTCGGGGCCAAGCAATCAGCCCCAGCATTTT	TRBV19	-	-	TRBJ1-5
CASSPTTSGRSYYEQYF	TGTGCCAGCAGCCCGACAACTAGCGGGAGGTCTTACTACGAGCAGTACTTC	TRBV5-6	TRBD2	-	TRBJ2-7
CASSYALGINNEQFF	TGTGCCAGCAGTTACGCGCTCGGGATTAACAATGAGCAGTTCTTC	TRBV6-6	-	-	TRBJ2-1
CASSLGPEAFF	TGTGCCAGCAGCTTGGGACCTGAAGCTTTCTTT	TRBV5-6	-	-	TRBJ1-1
CASSWGPGGTGELFF	TGTGCCAGCAGCTGGGGACCTGGAGGGACCGGGGAGCTGTTTTTT	TRBV7-3	-	once	TRBJ2-2
CASSQGWAGANVLTF	TGTGCCAGCAGCCAGGGGTGGGCAGGGGCCAACGTCCTGACTTTC	TRBV7-3	-	-	TRBJ2-6
CASSHPLRREYQETQYF	TGTGCCAGCAGCCACCCCTTGAGGCGGGAGTACCAAGAGACCCAGTACTTC	TRBV7-6	TRBD2	once	TRBJ2-5
CASSILAATNEKLFF	TGTGCCAGTAGTATATTGGCTGCAACTAATGAAAAACTGTTTTTT	TRBV19	-	-	TRBJ1-4
CASSLDRDPPYEQYF	TGTGCCAGCAGTCTTGACAGGGATCCTCCCTACGAGCAGTACTTC	TRBV28	TRBD1	-	TRBJ2-7
CATSRQTQGTEAFF	TGTGCCACCAGCAGACAGACCCAGGGAACTGAAGCTTTCTTT	TRBV15	-	-	TRBJ1-1
CASNHRDGYGYTF	TGTGCCAGTAACCACCGGGACGGCTATGGCTACACCTTC	TRBV19	-	-	TRBJ1-2
CASKVAGGGDTQYF	TGTGCCAGCAAGGTAGCGGGAGGGGGAGATACGCAGTATTTT	TRBV6-6	TRBD2	-	TRBJ2-3
CSVEVTGTGKFSEAFF	TGCAGCGTTGAGGTTACCGGGACAGGGAAATTCTCTGAAGCTTTCTTT	TRBV29-1	TRBD1	-	TRBJ1-1
CASRQGTVNTEAFF	TGTGCCAGCAGACAGGGGACGGTGAACACTGAAGCTTTCTTT	TRBV11-2	TRBD1	-	TRBJ1-1
CASSYSGVGTYEQYF	TGTGCCAGCAGTTACTCGGGGGTGGGAACCTACGAGCAGTACTTC	TRBV6-5	-	-	TRBJ2-7
CASSVRGTEAFF	TGCGCCAGCAGCGTGAGGGGGACTGAAGCTTTCTTT	TRBV5-1	-	once	TRBJ1-1
CASSEGQGDRQPQHF	TGTGCCAGTAGTGAGGGACAGGGGGATCGCCAGCCCCAGCATTTT	TRBV19	TRBD1	-	TRBJ1-5
CASKSGYGYTF	TGTGCCAGCAAATCGGGTTATGGCTACACCTTC	TRBV6-5	-	-	TRBJ1-2
CASSSGTAENQPQHF	TGTGCCAGCAGCTCGGGGACGGCGGAGAATCAGCCCCAGCATTTT	TRBV7-6	-	-	TRBJ1-5
CASSNAGGPYEQYF	TGTGCCAGCAGCAACGCGGGAGGGCCCTACGAGCAGTACTTC	TRBV21-1	-	-	TRBJ2-7
CASSPREVAKNIQYF	TGTGCCAGTAGTCCCAGGGAGGTAGCCAAAAACATTCAGTACTTC	TRBV19	-	once	TRBJ2-4
CASSPAGVAKNIQYF	TGTGCCAGCAGCCCCGCCGGGGTAGCCAAAAACATTCAGTACTTC	TRBV7-9	-	-	TRBJ2-4
CAWTTRDTQYF	TGTGCCTGGACAACCCGGGATACGCAGTATTTT	TRBV30	-	-	TRBJ2-3